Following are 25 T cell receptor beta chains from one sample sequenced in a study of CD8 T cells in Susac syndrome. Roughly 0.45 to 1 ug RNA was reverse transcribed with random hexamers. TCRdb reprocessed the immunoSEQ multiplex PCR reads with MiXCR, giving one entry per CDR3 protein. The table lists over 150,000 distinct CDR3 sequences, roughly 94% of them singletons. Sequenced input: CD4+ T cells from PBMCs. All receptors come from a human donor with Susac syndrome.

The DNA for the CDR3 is TGCAGTGCTAGACATAGCTCCTATAATTCACCCCTCCACTTT. Encoded protein: CSARHSSYNSPLHF. The chain links TRBV20-1 to TRBJ1-6; D gene ambiguous. CDR1 is DFQATT and CDR2 is SNEGSKA in the germline V gene (reference sequence). V was cut by 2 bases and J by 0 bases, with 5 bases left in between. The CDR3 is 14 amino acids.

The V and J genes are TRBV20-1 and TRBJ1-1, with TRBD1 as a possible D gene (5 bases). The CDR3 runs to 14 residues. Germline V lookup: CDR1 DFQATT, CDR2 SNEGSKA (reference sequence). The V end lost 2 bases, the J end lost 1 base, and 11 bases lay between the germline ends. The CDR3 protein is CSARILGQNTEAFF. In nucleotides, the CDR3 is TGCAGTGCTAGAATTCTTGGACAGAACACTGAAGCTTTCTTT.

The CDR3, as DNA: TGTGCCAGCAGCTTAAATCGCGCCGGGGAGCTGTTTTTT. Translated: CASSLNRAGELFF. V is TRBV7-6 and J is TRBJ2-2, with D unclear. V gave up 2 bases and J gave up 6 bases, with 7 bases separating them. Germline lookup yields CDR1 SGHVS and CDR2 FNYEAQ. The length of the CDR3 is 13 residues.

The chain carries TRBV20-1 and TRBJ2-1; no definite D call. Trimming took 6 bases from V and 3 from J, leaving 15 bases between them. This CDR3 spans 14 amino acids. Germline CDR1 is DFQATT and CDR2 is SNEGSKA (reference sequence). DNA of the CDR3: TGCAGTGCCCCGGCGCTGGCGGACTACAATGAGCAGTTCTTC. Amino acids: CSAPALADYNEQFF.

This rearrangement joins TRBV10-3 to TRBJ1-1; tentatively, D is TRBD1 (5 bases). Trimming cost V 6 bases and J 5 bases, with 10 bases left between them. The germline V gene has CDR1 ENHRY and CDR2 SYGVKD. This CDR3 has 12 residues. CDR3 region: CAISQGRTEAFF. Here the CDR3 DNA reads TGTGCCATCAGCCAGGGTAGGACTGAAGCTTTCTTT.

Here the CDR3 reads CASSFRGRQPQHF. DNA of the CDR3: TGTGCCAGCAGTTTTAGAGGGCGTCAGCCCCAGCATTTT. This sequence joins TRBV28 and TRBJ1-5; D gene unclear. V shed 3 bases and J shed 6 bases, with 9 bases lying between them. Germline CDR1 MDHEN, CDR2 SYDVKM. The CDR3 sequence is 13 residues long.

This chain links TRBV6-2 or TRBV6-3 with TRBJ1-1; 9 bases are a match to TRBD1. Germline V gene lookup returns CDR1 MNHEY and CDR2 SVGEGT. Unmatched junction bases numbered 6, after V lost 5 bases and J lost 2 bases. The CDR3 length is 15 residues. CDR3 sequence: CASSNRDRENTEAFF. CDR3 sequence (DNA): TGTGCCAGCAGTAACCGGGACAGGGAAAACACTGAAGCTTTCTTT.

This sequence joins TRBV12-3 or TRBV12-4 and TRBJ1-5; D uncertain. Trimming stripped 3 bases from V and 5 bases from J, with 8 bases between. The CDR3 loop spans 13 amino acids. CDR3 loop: CASSFGIYQPQHF. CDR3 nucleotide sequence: TGTGCCAGCAGTTTCGGCATATATCAGCCCCAGCATTTT.

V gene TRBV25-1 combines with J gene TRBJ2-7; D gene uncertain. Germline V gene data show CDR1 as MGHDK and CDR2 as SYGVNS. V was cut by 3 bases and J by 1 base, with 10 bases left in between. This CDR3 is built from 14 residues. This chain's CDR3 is CASSDPRKSYEQYF. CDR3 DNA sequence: TGTGCCAGCAGTGACCCCAGGAAATCCTACGAGCAGTACTTC.

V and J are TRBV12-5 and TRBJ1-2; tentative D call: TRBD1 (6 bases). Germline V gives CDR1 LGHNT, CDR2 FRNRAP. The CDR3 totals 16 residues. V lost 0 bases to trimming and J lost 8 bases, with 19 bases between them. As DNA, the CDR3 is TGTGCTAGTGGTTTGGTACTGAAGGGGGGGGCCGCGGGCTACACCTTC. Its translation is CASGLVLKGGAAGYTF.

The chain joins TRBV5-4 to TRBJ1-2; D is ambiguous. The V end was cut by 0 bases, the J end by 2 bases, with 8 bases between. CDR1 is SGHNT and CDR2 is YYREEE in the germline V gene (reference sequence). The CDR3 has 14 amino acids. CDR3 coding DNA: TGTGCCAGCAGCTTGGCTTTGGCAAACTATGGCTACACCTTC. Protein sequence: CASSLALANYGYTF. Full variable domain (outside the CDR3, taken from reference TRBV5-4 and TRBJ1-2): ETGVTQSPTHLIKTRGQQVTLRCSSQSGHNTVSWYQQALGQGPQFIFQYYREEENGRGNFPPRFSGLQFPNYSSELNVNALELDDSALYLCASSLALANYGYTFGSGTRLTVV.

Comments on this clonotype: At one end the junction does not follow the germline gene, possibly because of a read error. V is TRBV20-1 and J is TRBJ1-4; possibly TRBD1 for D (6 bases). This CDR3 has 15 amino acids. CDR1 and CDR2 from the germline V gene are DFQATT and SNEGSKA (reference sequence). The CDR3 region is CSAPGDTTTNEKLSF. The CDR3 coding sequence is TGCAGTGCCCCAGGGGACACTACAACTAATGAAAAACTGTCTTTT.

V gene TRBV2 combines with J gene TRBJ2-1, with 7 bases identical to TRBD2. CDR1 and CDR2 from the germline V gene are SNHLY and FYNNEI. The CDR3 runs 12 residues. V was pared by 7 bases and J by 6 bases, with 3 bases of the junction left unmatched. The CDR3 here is CASTRTSNEQFF. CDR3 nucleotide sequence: TGTGCCAGCACCCGGACTAGCAATGAGCAGTTCTTC.

This chain's CDR3 is CASSLQGGLSTDTQYF. As DNA, the CDR3 is TGTGCCAGCAGCTTACAGGGAGGGCTTAGCACAGATACGCAGTATTTT. This chain uses TRBV2 with TRBJ2-3; D may be TRBD2 (7 bases). CDR1 SNHLY and CDR2 FYNNEI come from the germline V gene. The CDR3 covers 16 residues. Trimming cost V 6 bases and J 0 bases, with 16 bases left between them.

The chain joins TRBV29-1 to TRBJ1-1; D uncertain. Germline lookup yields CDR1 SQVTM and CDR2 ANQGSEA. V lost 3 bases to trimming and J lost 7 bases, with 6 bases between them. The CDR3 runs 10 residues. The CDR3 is CSVDGNEAFF. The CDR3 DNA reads TGCAGCGTTGACGGGAATGAAGCTTTCTTT. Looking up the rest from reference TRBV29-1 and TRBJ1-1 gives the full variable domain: SAVISQKPSRDICQRGTSLTIQCQVDSQVTMMFWYRQQPGQSLTLIATANQGSEATYESGFVIDKFPISRPNLTFSTLTVSNMSPEDSSIYLCSVDGNEAFFGQGTRLTVV.

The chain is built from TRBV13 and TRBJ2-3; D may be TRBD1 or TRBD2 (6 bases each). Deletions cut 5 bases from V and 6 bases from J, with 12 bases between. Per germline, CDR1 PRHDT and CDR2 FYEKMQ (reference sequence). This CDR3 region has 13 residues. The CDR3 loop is CASSQGGSDTQYF. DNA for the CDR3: TGTGCCAGCAGCCAAGGGGGGAGCGATACGCAGTATTTT.

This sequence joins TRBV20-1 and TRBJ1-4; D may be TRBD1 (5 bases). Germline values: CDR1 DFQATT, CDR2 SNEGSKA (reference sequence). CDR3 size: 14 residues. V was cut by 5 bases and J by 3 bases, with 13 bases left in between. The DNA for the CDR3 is TGCAGTGCTCCAATGACAGACGCTAATGAAAAACTGTTTTTT. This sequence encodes CSAPMTDANEKLFF.

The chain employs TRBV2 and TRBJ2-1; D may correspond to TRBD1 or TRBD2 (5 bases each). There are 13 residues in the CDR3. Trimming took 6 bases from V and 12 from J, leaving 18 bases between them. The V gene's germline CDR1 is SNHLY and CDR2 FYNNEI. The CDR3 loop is CASSVGVTMTQFF. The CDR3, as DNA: TGTGCCAGCAGCGTGGGGGTTACAATGACGCAGTTCTTC.

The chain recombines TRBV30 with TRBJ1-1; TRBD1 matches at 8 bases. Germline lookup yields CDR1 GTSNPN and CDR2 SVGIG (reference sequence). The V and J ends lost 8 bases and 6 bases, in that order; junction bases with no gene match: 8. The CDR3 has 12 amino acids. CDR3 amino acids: CAHGQGYAEAFF. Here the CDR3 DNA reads TGTGCCCACGGACAGGGATATGCTGAAGCTTTCTTT.

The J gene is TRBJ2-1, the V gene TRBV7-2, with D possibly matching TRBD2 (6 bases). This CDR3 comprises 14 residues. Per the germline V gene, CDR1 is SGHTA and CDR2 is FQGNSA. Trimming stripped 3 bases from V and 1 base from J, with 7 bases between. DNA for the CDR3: TGTGCCAGCAGCTTTCGGGGGTCCTACAATGAGCAGTTCTTC. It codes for CASSFRGSYNEQFF.

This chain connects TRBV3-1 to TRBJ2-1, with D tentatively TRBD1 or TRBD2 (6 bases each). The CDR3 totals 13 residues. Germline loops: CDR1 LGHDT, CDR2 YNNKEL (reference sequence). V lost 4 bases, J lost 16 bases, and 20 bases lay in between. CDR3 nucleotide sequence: TGTGCCAGCAGCCCCACCCCCGGGGGCCGGGCCTTCTTC. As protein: CASSPTPGGRAFF.

The CDR3 DNA reads TGTGCCAGCTCACCATTTTGGGAACAAGAGCAGTTCTTC. This translates into CASSPFWEQEQFF. This chain joins TRBV18 and TRBJ2-1; D unresolved. CDR3 length: 13 residues. Germline lookup yields CDR1 KGHSH and CDR2 LQKENI. Deletions cut 2 bases from V and 10 bases from J, with 12 bases between.

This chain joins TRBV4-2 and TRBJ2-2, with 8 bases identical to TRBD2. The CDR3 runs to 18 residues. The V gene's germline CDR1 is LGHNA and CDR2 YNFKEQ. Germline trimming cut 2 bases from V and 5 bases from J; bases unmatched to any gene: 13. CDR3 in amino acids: CASSQSPLERESTGELFF. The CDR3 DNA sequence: TGTGCCAGCAGCCAAAGCCCTCTGGAGCGGGAGTCGACCGGGGAGCTGTTTTTT.

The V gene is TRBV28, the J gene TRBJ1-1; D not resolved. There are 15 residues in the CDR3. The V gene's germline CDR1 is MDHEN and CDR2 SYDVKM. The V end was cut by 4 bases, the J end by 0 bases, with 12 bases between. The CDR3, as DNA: TGTGCCAGCAGTTCTTACGAGGTCATGAACACTGAAGCTTTCTTT. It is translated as CASSSYEVMNTEAFF.

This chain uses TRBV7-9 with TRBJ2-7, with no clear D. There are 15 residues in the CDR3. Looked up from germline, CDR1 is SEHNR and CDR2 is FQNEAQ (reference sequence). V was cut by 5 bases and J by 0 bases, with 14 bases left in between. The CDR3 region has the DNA TGTGCCAGCAGCCCCCGGGCCGTCAGCTCCTACGAGCAGTACTTC. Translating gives CASSPRAVSSYEQYF.